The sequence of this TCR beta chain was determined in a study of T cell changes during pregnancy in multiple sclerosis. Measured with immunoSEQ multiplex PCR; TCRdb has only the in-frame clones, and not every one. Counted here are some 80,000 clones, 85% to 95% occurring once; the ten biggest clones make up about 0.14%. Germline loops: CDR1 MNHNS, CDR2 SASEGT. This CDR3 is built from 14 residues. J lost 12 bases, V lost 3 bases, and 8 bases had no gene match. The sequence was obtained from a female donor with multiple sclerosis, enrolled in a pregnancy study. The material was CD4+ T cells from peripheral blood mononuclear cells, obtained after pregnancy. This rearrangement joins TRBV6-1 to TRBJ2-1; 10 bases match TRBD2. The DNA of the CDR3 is TGTGCCAGCAGTGACGGACTAGCGGTGAGGAGGCAGTTCTTC. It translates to CASSDGLAVRRQFF.